The 28 T cell receptor beta chains listed next were all sequenced from one sample in a study of Ad26.COV2.S vaccination and SARS-CoV-2 variants. The repertoire was sequenced with immunoSEQ multiplex PCR; TCRdb's copy has only in-frame clones and lacks some. The sample yields hundreds of thousands of clones, roughly 84% seen once. Treatment meaning: 15 to 20 received Ad26.COV2.S at low or high dose, single or two shots; a few received placebo; per-sample allocation not given. Sample collection was performed on day 63 after the first vaccine or placebo injection. Source: peripheral blood, taken in a trial of Ad26.COV2.S vaccine versus placebo. These receptors all come from a person between 18 and 60 years old who received the Ad26.COV2.S COVID-19 vaccine or a placebo.

The V gene is TRBV12-5, the J gene TRBJ1-1; D is unresolved. Germline V gene lookup returns CDR1 LGHNT and CDR2 FRNRAP. V was pared by 1 base and J by 11 bases, with 8 bases between. The CDR3 length is 11 residues. CDR3 residues: CASGLAREAFF. The CDR3, as DNA: TGTGCTAGTGGTTTGGCCCGTGAGGCTTTCTTT.

The gene calls are TRBV2 and TRBJ2-1, with D perhaps assigned TRBD1 or TRBD2 (5 bases each). Germline values: CDR1 SNHLY, CDR2 FYNNEI. This CDR3 is built from 17 residues. V shed 2 bases and J shed 5 bases, with 19 bases lying between them. Here the CDR3 reads CASSEIFGGDTNNEQFF. The CDR3 DNA sequence: TGTGCCAGCAGTGAAATTTTTGGGGGTGACACCAACAATGAGCAGTTCTTC.

This clone has more than one count but fewer than ten. This chain's CDR3 is CASKLAGGPPTDTQYF. The DNA for the CDR3 is TGTGCCAGTAAATTAGCGGGAGGGCCTCCCACAGATACGCAGTATTTT. The chain is built from TRBV3-1 (or the pseudogene TRBV3-2) and TRBJ2-3, with 11 bases matching TRBD2. V was clipped by 9 bases and J by 2 bases; unmatched bases: 10. Germline CDR1 and CDR2: LGHDT and YNNKEL (reference sequence). This CDR3 region has 16 residues.

This sequence joins TRBV23-1 and TRBJ1-4, with D possibly matching TRBD1 (5 bases). TRBV23-1 belongs to the ORF category, with a function that is uncertain. The ends were cut back, 3 bases at V and 3 bases at J, with 35 bases in the middle. The CDR3 sequence is 23 residues long. CDR3 protein: CASSHFRGVPPYRAPPSNEKLFF. The DNA for the CDR3 is TGCGCCAGCAGTCACTTTAGAGGGGTCCCCCCATACCGAGCCCCCCCATCTAATGAAAAACTGTTTTTT.

This chain connects TRBV5-1 to TRBJ1-6; the D gene is possibly TRBD1 (5 bases). The CDR3 totals 19 residues. The germline CDR1 and CDR2 sequences are SGHRS and YFSETQ. The V end lost 0 bases, the J end lost 0 bases, and 16 bases lay between the germline ends. The CDR3 DNA follows: TGCGCCAGCAGCTTGGAGATAAGGGGACTGAGCTCCTATAATTCACCCCTCCACTTT. Its translation: CASSLEIRGLSSYNSPLHF.

V usage is TRBV11-2 and J usage is TRBJ1-5; unclear D gene. CDR3 length: 15 amino acids. V was pared by 0 bases and J by 3 bases, with 9 bases between. CDR1 and CDR2 from the germline V gene are SGHAT and FQNNGV. CDR3 in DNA: TGTGCCAGCAGCTTAGAGGCGGAGCCCAATCAGCCCCAGCATTTT. Amino acids: CASSLEAEPNQPQHF.

V usage is TRBV6-2 or TRBV6-3 and J usage is TRBJ2-5; 8 bases are shared with TRBD2. The CDR3 runs to 14 residues. The ends lost 6 bases at V and 2 bases at J; junction bases unmatched: 5. Germline-derived CDR1 and CDR2 are MNHEY and SVGEGT. CDR3 amino acids: CASSRGGIQETQYF. The DNA for the CDR3 is TGTGCCAGCAGCCGCGGGGGGATTCAAGAGACCCAGTACTTC.

This clone came up a few times. CDR3 sequence: CASKASGMNTGELFF. In DNA form, the CDR3 reads TGTGCCAGTAAGGCTAGCGGGATGAATACCGGGGAGCTGTTTTTT. This chain joins TRBV19 and TRBJ2-2; TRBD2 matches at 9 bases. The germline V gene has CDR1 LNHDA and CDR2 SQIVND (reference sequence). Trimming took 7 bases from V and 5 from J; bases not matched to a gene: 8. The CDR3 extends over 15 amino acids.

The chain has TRBV6-2 or TRBV6-3 and TRBJ2-3; D gene unclear. CDR3 size: 16 residues. CDR1 MNHEY and CDR2 SVGEGT come from the germline V gene. V shed 2 bases and J shed 1 base, with 13 bases lying between them. CDR3 in amino acids: CASSYHPPSGTDTQYF. The CDR3 bases are TGTGCCAGCAGTTACCACCCTCCCAGCGGCACAGATACGCAGTATTTT.

The chain joins TRBV27 to TRBJ2-3, with D tentatively TRBD2 (6 bases). Germline V gene data show CDR1 as MNHEY and CDR2 as SMNVEV (reference sequence). The V gene lost 8 bases and the J gene lost 1 base, with 10 bases spanning the gap. The CDR3 is made up of 13 amino acids. The CDR3 nucleotides read TGTGCCAGCGGGCGGGACCGCACAGATACGCAGTATTTT. This translates into CASGRDRTDTQYF.

The V call is TRBV28, the J call TRBJ2-1; unclear D gene. Germline V gene lookup returns CDR1 MDHEN and CDR2 SYDVKM. Trimming left V 4 bases short and J 1 base short, with 11 bases between. The CDR3 spans 15 residues. The CDR3 nucleotides are TGTGCCAGCAGTTCGGCCTCCGATTCCTACAATGAGCAGTTCTTC. It is translated as CASSSASDSYNEQFF.

The rearrangement joins TRBV7-2 to TRBJ1-6; 10 bases map to TRBD1. The CDR3 totals 18 residues. Germline CDR1 reads SGHTA; CDR2 reads FQGNSA. V shed 2 bases and J 9 bases; nucleotides not matched to a gene: 13. The CDR3 loop is CASSLNRDRGPSGSPLHF. DNA of the CDR3: TGTGCCAGCAGCTTAAATCGGGACAGGGGCCCATCTGGTTCACCCCTCCACTTT.

The chain uses TRBV9 and TRBJ2-7; 9 bases agree with TRBD2. CDR3 length: 16 amino acids. The germline V gene has CDR1 SGDLS and CDR2 YYNGEE. V shed 4 bases, J shed 5 bases, and the junction held 13 bases outside the gene matches. CDR3 sequence (DNA): TGTGCCAGCAGCCCCCAAATTAGCGGGAGTCACGACGAGCAGTACTTC. This encodes CASSPQISGSHDEQYF. Full variable domain (rest looked up from reference TRBV9 and TRBJ2-7): DSGVTQTPKHLITATGQRVTLRCSPRSGDLSVYWYQQSLDQGLQFLIQYYNGEERAKGNILERFSAQQFPDLHSELNLSSLELGDSALYFCASSPQISGSHDEQYFGPGTRLTVT.

The chain has TRBV7-9 and TRBJ2-7; 8 bases match TRBD1. CDR1 is SEHNR and CDR2 is FQNEAQ in the germline V gene (reference sequence). J gave up 0 bases and V 1 base, and 2 bases lay outside the gene matches. The CDR3 is 15 amino acids. CDR3 DNA sequence: TGTGCCAGCAGCTTAGGGGGACAGGACTCCTACGAGCAGTACTTC. This encodes CASSLGGQDSYEQYF.

The gene calls are TRBV10-3 and TRBJ1-1, with D tentatively TRBD1 (6 bases). Between the trimmed V and J ends, which lost 3 bases and 2 bases, there was a span of 13 bases. CDR1 and CDR2 (germline): ENHRY, SYGVKD. This CDR3 is 15 amino acids long. CDR3 in DNA: TGTGCCATCAGTGAAGCAGGGGTGGGAAACACTGAAGCTTTCTTT. This codes for CAISEAGVGNTEAFF.

This sequence joins TRBV30 and TRBJ1-1; D is unresolved. V shed 4 bases and J shed 4 bases, with 13 bases lying between them. The germline CDR1 and CDR2 sequences are GTSNPN and SVGIG (reference sequence). The CDR3 extends over 13 amino acids. In nucleotides, the CDR3 is TGTGCCTGGACGGCGGGGAGATCCACTGAAGCTTTCTTT. It specifies CAWTAGRSTEAFF.

This clone was seen just once. The J gene is TRBJ2-5, the V gene TRBV2; the match to TRBD2 covers 8 bases. The CDR3 is 13 amino acids. Trimming removed 8 bases from V and 5 bases from J; junction bases left unmatched: 7. Germline V gene lookup returns CDR1 SNHLY and CDR2 FYNNEI. The CDR3: CASSGGLLETQYF. CDR3 sequence (DNA): TGTGCCAGCTCGGGGGGGCTTTTGGAGACCCAGTACTTC.

The chain has TRBV5-1 and TRBJ2-5, with D unresolved. The CDR3 spans 15 residues. With 4 bases removed from V and 2 bases from J, the gap between germline ends came to 15 bases. Germline V gives CDR1 SGHRS, CDR2 YFSETQ. The CDR3 sequence is CASSLGPTGQETQYF. As DNA, the CDR3 is TGCGCCAGCAGCCTCGGACCTACCGGACAAGAGACCCAGTACTTC.

This sequence joins TRBV28 and TRBJ1-1, with a tentative D call TRBD1 (6 bases). The V and J ends lost 6 bases and 9 bases respectively, with 20 bases between them. The V gene's germline CDR1 is MDHEN and CDR2 SYDVKM. This CDR3 spans 14 amino acids. CDR3 loop: CASSLSRGARKAFF. The CDR3 coding sequence is TGTGCCAGCAGCCTTTCCCGGGGGGCGCGGAAAGCTTTCTTT.

This rearrangement joins TRBV3-1 (or the pseudogene TRBV3-2) to TRBJ1-2; D unresolved. V lost 2 bases and J lost 0, with 13 bases in between. CDR1 LGHDT and CDR2 YNNKEL come from the germline V gene (reference sequence). The CDR3 consists of 16 residues. The CDR3 sequence is CASSQQHQVPNYGYTF. The CDR3 bases are TGTGCCAGCAGCCAACAACACCAGGTTCCTAACTATGGCTACACCTTC.

This chain links TRBV28 with TRBJ1-5; D is uncertain. Trimming stripped 1 base from V and 11 bases from J, with 12 bases between. The CDR3 is made up of 13 amino acids. Germline CDR1 and CDR2: MDHEN and SYDVKM. CDR3 coding DNA: TGTGCCAGCAGTTTATCAACTTCTCCGGCCCAGCATTTT. The encoded protein is CASSLSTSPAQHF.

The gene calls are TRBV18 and TRBJ2-7; no firm D call. V was trimmed by 0 bases and J by 2 bases, leaving 8 bases between them. The V gene's germline CDR1 is KGHSH and CDR2 LQKENI. This CDR3 spans 14 amino acids. CDR3 bases: TGTGCCAGCTCACCACCCCTCGCGACCTACGAGCAGTACTTC. Its translation is CASSPPLATYEQYF.

The chain couples TRBV2 to TRBJ1-2, with 7 bases that match TRBD1. The V gene's germline CDR1 is SNHLY and CDR2 FYNNEI. The CDR3 runs to 13 residues. The V and J ends lost 4 bases and 6 bases, in that order; junction bases with no gene match: 5. As DNA, the CDR3 is TGTGCCAGCAGTGTTGAACAGGGGAATGGCTACACCTTC. Translation gives CASSVEQGNGYTF.

The CDR3 nucleotides are TGTGCCAGCTCCCGTGCGTTGTCTGGAAACACCATATATTTT. Its translation is CASSRALSGNTIYF. This chain joins TRBV6-4 and TRBJ1-3, with D hard to call. Germline V CDR1 and CDR2: MRHNA, SNTAGT. Trimming took 8 bases from V and 1 from J, leaving 12 bases between them. CDR3 size: 14 residues.

The chain joins TRBV19 to TRBJ2-1, with D perhaps TRBD1 (6 bases). Germline-derived CDR1 and CDR2 are LNHDA and SQIVND (reference sequence). The V end was cut by 4 bases, the J end by 1 base, with 11 bases between. The CDR3 is 15 residues long. Here the CDR3 reads CASSTYRESYNEQFF. The CDR3 nucleotides are TGTGCCAGTAGTACGTACAGGGAGTCCTACAATGAGCAGTTCTTC.

The chain uses TRBV5-6 and TRBJ2-6, with D unclear. V was pared by 5 bases and J by 0 bases, with 12 bases between. From germline, CDR1 is SGHDT and CDR2 YYEEEE. The CDR3 sequence is 16 residues long. CDR3 region: CASSLIRYSGANVLTF. In nucleotides, the CDR3 is TGTGCCAGCAGTTTGATCCGTTACTCTGGGGCCAACGTCCTGACTTTC.

The chain uses TRBV2 and TRBJ2-1; tentative D call: TRBD1 (7 bases). Trimming stripped 10 bases from V and 9 bases from J, with 31 bases between. Germline V gene data show CDR1 as SNHLY and CDR2 as FYNNEI. The CDR3 runs to 17 residues. For the CDR3, the DNA is TGTGCCATCCCCCGCGGGGTCGTGCTAGGGGGCGAGGGTGAGCAGTTCTTC. This translates into CAIPRGVVLGGEGEQFF.

This chain links TRBV5-1 with TRBJ1-2; the D is unclear. V lost 0 bases to trimming and J lost 4 bases, with 7 bases between them. In germline, CDR1 is SGHRS, CDR2 YFSETQ. This CDR3 is 13 amino acids long. The CDR3 nucleotides are TGCGCCAGCAGCTTGGATTCCGCCTATGGCTACACCTTC. Translating it yields CASSLDSAYGYTF.